The present entry profiles one T cell receptor (beta chain) with its context. Antigen unknown. The data are from a study of CD8 T cells in ankylosing spondylitis. Study-level points and caveats: A CD8+ phenotype characterized the disease-linked clones, which were relatively rare in peripheral blood. Seemingly distinctive of ankylosing spondylitis blood was a TCR beta motif formed by eight highly homologous variants.

For TCR beta, libraries came from quantitative 5'-RACE with molecular barcodes. One entry per CDR3 protein results from TCRdb running MiXCR on the 5' RACE reads. Among around 770,000 distinct CDR3 sequences listed, 12% were seen once. Germline trimming cut 5 bases from V and 6 bases from J; bases unmatched to any gene: 5. The CDR3 runs 15 residues. In germline, CDR1 is SGHAT, CDR2 FQNNGV. The chain has TRBV11-2 and TRBJ2-2; the match to TRBD2 covers 11 bases. This receptor was obtained from a male donor with ankylosing spondylitis. Sequencing input: blood, either unsorted or a sorted T cell fraction (not recorded which). CDR3 in amino acids: CASSPVAGGPGELFF. Here the CDR3 DNA reads TGTGCCAGCAGCCCAGTAGCGGGGGGGCCCGGGGAGCTGTTTTTT.